This TCR beta chain comes out of a study of identical twins. Findings and caveats of the study: Cord blood beta clonotypes that were abundant carried fewer insertions, and memory repertoires showed no such trend.

V was trimmed by 0 bases and J by 3 bases, leaving 10 bases between them. CDR3 length: 15 residues. The germline V gene has CDR1 MNHEY and CDR2 SVGAGI. Turning to this clonotype: Antigen specificity is unknown.

Addition of a universal primer site occurred through template switching, and cDNA carried unique molecular identifiers. A single record per CDR3 protein comes from TCRdb applying MiXCR to the 5' RACE reads. The table includes 1.5 million to 2 million distinct CDR3 sequences, about 30% detected once. The chain employs TRBV6-5 and TRBJ2-3; D possibly corresponds to TRBD1 (5 bases). The receptor was isolated from a newborn girl in good health. Material: cord blood. CDR3 sequence: CASSYSGGQTDTQYF. CDR3 nucleotide sequence: TGTGCCAGCAGTTACTCCGGCGGACAAACAGATACGCAGTATTTT.